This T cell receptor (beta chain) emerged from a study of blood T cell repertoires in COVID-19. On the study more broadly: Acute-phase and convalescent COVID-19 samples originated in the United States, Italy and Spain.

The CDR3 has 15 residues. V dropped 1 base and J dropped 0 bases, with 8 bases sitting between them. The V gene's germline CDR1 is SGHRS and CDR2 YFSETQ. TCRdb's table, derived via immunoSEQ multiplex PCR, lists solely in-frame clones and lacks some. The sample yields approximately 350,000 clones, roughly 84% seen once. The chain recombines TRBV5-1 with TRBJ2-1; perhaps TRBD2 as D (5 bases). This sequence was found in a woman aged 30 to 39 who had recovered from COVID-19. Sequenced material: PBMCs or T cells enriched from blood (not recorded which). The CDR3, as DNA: TGCGCCAGCAGCTTGACGGGAAGCTCCTACAATGAGCAGTTCTTC. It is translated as CASSLTGSSYNEQFF. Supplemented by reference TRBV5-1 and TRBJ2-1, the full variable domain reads KAGVTQTPRYLIKTRGQQVTLSCSPISGHRSVSWYQQTPGQGLQFLFEYFSETQRNKGNFPGRFSGRQFSNSRSEMNVSTLELGDSALYLCASSLTGSSYNEQFFGPGTRLTVL.